The 19 T cell receptor beta chains in this list originate from one sample, sequenced in a study of blood T cell repertoires in COVID-19. The data were produced by immunoSEQ multiplex PCR, yet TCRdb's version contains in-frame clones alone and is incomplete. The sample yields 350,000 to 400,000 clones, less than 90% seen once. The sequencing input was peripheral blood. The receptors derive from a woman aged 60-75 years with COVID-19, enrolled during active disease.

The chain combines TRBV7-2 with TRBJ1-4; 8 positions match TRBD1. V shed 5 bases, J shed 4 bases, and the junction held 6 bases outside the gene matches. This CDR3 spans 15 amino acids. In germline, CDR1 is SGHTA, CDR2 FQGNSA. In DNA, the CDR3 is TGTGCCAGCAGCGTACAGGGGGGAGGTAATGAAAAACTGTTTTTT. Residues: CASSVQGGGNEKLFF.

The chain uses TRBV30 and TRBJ1-2, with 8 bases matching TRBD1. The CDR3 sequence is 13 residues long. Germline V gene sequence: CDR1 GTSNPN, CDR2 SVGIG (reference sequence). Unmatched junction bases numbered 6, after V lost 1 base and J lost 8 bases. Here the CDR3 DNA reads TGTGCCTGGAGTGCAACGACAGGGGTCGGCTACACCTTC. This sequence encodes CAWSATTGVGYTF.

The rearrangement joins TRBV9 to TRBJ2-7; TRBD1 might be the D (6 bases). There are 12 residues in the CDR3. With 4 bases removed from V and 5 bases from J, the gap between germline ends came to 10 bases. CDR1 is SGDLS, CDR2 YYNGEE, per germline. This CDR3 reads CASSPGHNEQYF. The CDR3 DNA reads TGTGCCAGCAGCCCGGGACATAACGAGCAGTACTTC.

This chain uses TRBV5-6 with TRBJ2-5; possibly TRBD2 for D (6 bases). CDR1 is SGHDT, CDR2 YYEEEE, per germline. There are 14 residues in the CDR3. V was shortened by 0 bases and J by 5 bases, with 11 bases between the two germline ends. The CDR3, as DNA: TGTGCCAGCAGCTTGGTAGGGAGGCATGAGACCCAGTACTTC. It yields the protein CASSLVGRHETQYF.

The chain combines TRBV18 with TRBJ2-7; 10 bases map to TRBD2. With V trimmed by 3 bases and J by 5 bases, 10 bases remained unmatched. This CDR3 is 16 amino acids long. The germline gives CDR1 KGHSH, CDR2 LQKENI. The CDR3: CASSPQSGGAGNEQYF. DNA for the CDR3: TGTGCCAGCTCACCCCAAAGCGGGGGGGCGGGGAACGAGCAGTACTTC.

The chain carries TRBV9 and TRBJ2-3; maybe TRBD2 (6 bases). The CDR3 has 18 amino acids. Germline V gene sequence: CDR1 SGDLS, CDR2 YYNGEE. V lost 0 bases and J 0 bases, leaving 17 bases between the germline ends. Here the CDR3 DNA reads TGTGCCAGCAGCGTAGGGAATAGCGGTTACCCTAGCACAGATACGCAGTATTTT. Encoded protein: CASSVGNSGYPSTDTQYF.

V usage is TRBV5-4 and J usage is TRBJ2-2; 9 positions match TRBD1. The germline CDR1 and CDR2 sequences are SGHNT and YYREEE (reference sequence). J gave up 7 bases and V 4 bases, and 8 bases lay outside the gene matches. This CDR3 contains 15 residues. CDR3 sequence: CASSHRQGVFGELFF. CDR3 sequence (DNA): TGTGCCAGCAGCCATCGACAGGGGGTATTCGGGGAGCTGTTTTTT. The variable domain in full, completed from reference TRBV5-4 and TRBJ2-2, reads ETGVTQSPTHLIKTRGQQVTLRCSSQSGHNTVSWYQQALGQGPQFIFQYYREEENGRGNFPPRFSGLQFPNYSSELNVNALELDDSALYLCASSHRQGVFGELFFGEGSRLTVL.

The chain couples TRBV6-5 to TRBJ1-1, with D tentatively TRBD1 (6 bases). The length of the CDR3 is 12 residues. Germline CDR1 is MNHEY and CDR2 is SVGAGI. Deletions cut 6 bases from V and 9 bases from J, with 14 bases between. CDR3 bases: TGTGCCAGCAGGGCAGGGACATGGCAAGCTTTCTTT. It yields the protein CASRAGTWQAFF.

This chain links TRBV7-9 with TRBJ2-5; 7 nucleotides match TRBD1. Germline-derived CDR1 and CDR2 are SEHNR and FQNEAQ (reference sequence). Germline trimming cut 5 bases from V and 7 bases from J; bases unmatched to any gene: 10. The CDR3 is made up of 14 amino acids. This CDR3 is CASSPGTAVGTQYF. CDR3 bases: TGTGCCAGCAGCCCGGGGACAGCCGTCGGGACCCAGTACTTC.

This rearrangement joins TRBV24-1 to TRBJ2-5; D is possibly TRBD2 (6 bases). V was clipped by 5 bases and J by 3 bases, with 6 bases between them. From germline, CDR1 is KGHDR and CDR2 SFDVKD. The CDR3 runs to 12 residues. CDR3 sequence: CATSGGEETQYF. CDR3 in DNA: TGTGCCACCAGTGGCGGGGAAGAGACCCAGTACTTC.

This clone was counted between two and nine times. This chain links TRBV18 with TRBJ1-3; a weak D match, TRBD1 (5 bases). V lost 4 bases to trimming and J lost 2 bases, with 15 bases between them. Germline V gene data show CDR1 as KGHSH and CDR2 as LQKENI. This CDR3 comprises 16 residues. The CDR3 sequence: CASSLGQATAGNTIYF. The CDR3 bases are TGTGCCAGCTCACTTGGGCAGGCGACAGCTGGAAACACCATATATTTT.

This clone occurred a few times. This chain uses TRBV9 with TRBJ1-2; D may be TRBD1 (5 bases). The CDR3 has 14 amino acids. V lost 7 bases and J lost 3, with 16 bases in between. Germline CDR1 is SGDLS and CDR2 is YYNGEE. DNA of the CDR3: TGTGCCAGCCGCCGGGTAGGGGAGGACTATGGCTACACCTTC. As protein: CASRRVGEDYGYTF.

There are a few counts of this clone. The V and J genes are TRBV5-6 and TRBJ1-6, with D hard to call. From germline, CDR1 is SGHDT and CDR2 YYEEEE. V was clipped by 0 bases and J by 9 bases, with 7 bases between them. The CDR3 consists of 13 residues. The CDR3 is CASSLDRLSPLHF. The CDR3 DNA reads as TGTGCCAGCAGCTTGGATAGACTTTCACCCCTCCACTTT.

V and J are TRBV27 and TRBJ1-6, with unresolved D. V was shortened by 3 bases and J by 8 bases, with 8 bases between the two germline ends. From germline, CDR1 is MNHEY and CDR2 SMNVEV (reference sequence). The CDR3 sequence is 13 residues long. CDR3 protein: CASSFQADSPLHF. For the CDR3, the DNA is TGTGCCAGCAGTTTCCAGGCAGATTCACCCCTCCACTTT.

The V and J genes are TRBV30 and TRBJ1-1; D is unresolved. The CDR3 totals 12 residues. Germline V lookup: CDR1 GTSNPN, CDR2 SVGIG (reference sequence). V lost 1 base, J lost 7 bases, and 10 bases lay in between. The CDR3 spells CAWSGSAGEAFF. The CDR3 DNA reads TGTGCCTGGAGTGGAAGCGCCGGTGAAGCTTTCTTT.

This chain connects TRBV5-4 to TRBJ2-3; 9 nucleotides align to TRBD2. The J segment lost 1 base and the V segment lost 0 bases, leaving 3 bases of the junction unmatched. CDR3 length: 16 amino acids. CDR1 is SGHNT, CDR2 YYREEE, per germline (reference sequence). The CDR3 nucleotides are TGTGCCAGCAGCTTGGTTAGCGGGGGCGGCACAGATACGCAGTATTTT. Translating gives CASSLVSGGGTDTQYF. Full variable domain (missing parts from reference TRBV5-4 and TRBJ2-3): ETGVTQSPTHLIKTRGQQVTLRCSSQSGHNTVSWYQQALGQGPQFIFQYYREEENGRGNFPPRFSGLQFPNYSSELNVNALELDDSALYLCASSLVSGGGTDTQYFGPGTRLTVL.

The chain carries TRBV4-1 and TRBJ2-1; perhaps TRBD2 as D (6 bases). The V end lost 4 bases, the J end lost 8 bases, and 21 bases lay between the germline ends. The V gene's germline CDR1 is MGHRA and CDR2 YSYEKL. The CDR3 sequence is 16 residues long. This CDR3 is CASSPTSGSRGDEQFF. In DNA form, the CDR3 reads TGCGCCAGCAGCCCCACCTCAGGTTCGCGGGGCGATGAGCAGTTCTTC.

The gene calls are TRBV12-3 or TRBV12-4 and TRBJ1-2; D is ambiguous. V was shortened by 1 base and J by 8 bases, with 8 bases between the two germline ends. The CDR3 contains 12 residues. CDR3 residues: CASSLGTNGYTF. The CDR3 coding sequence is TGTGCCAGCAGTTTAGGAACTAACGGCTACACCTTC.

This clone was found a few times. V gene TRBV4-1 combines with J gene TRBJ1-1, with a weak D call TRBD1 (6 bases). Germline V gene sequence: CDR1 MGHRA, CDR2 YSYEKL. V was pared by 1 base and J by 4 bases, with 10 bases between. This CDR3 comprises 14 residues. The CDR3 is CASSQAGVVTEAFF. CDR3 DNA: TGCGCCAGCAGCCAAGCAGGGGTCGTCACTGAAGCTTTCTTT.